One sample yielded the 5 T cell receptor beta chains listed below, sequenced in a study of shared clonotypes between healthy human individuals. TCRdb's table, derived via immunoSEQ multiplex PCR, lists solely in-frame clones and lacks some. The table lists 2 million to 2.5 million clones, about 92% of them singletons. Sequencing was carried out using naive CD4+ T cells from PBMCs. Subset defined: CD45RA+ positively selected. These receptor sequences come from a man younger than 30 in good health. Some clones in this sample may be carry-over from other donors' samples.

The rearrangement links TRBV7-2 to TRBJ1-5, with a weak D call TRBD1 (6 bases). Germline-derived CDR1 and CDR2 are SGHTA and FQGNSA. Deletions cut 5 bases from V and 1 base from J, with 12 bases between. The CDR3 totals 15 residues. The CDR3 loop reads CASSRGGGSNQPQHF. CDR3 DNA: TGTGCCAGCAGCCGAGGGGGGGGGAGCAATCAGCCCCAGCATTTT.

V usage is TRBV5-1 and J usage is TRBJ2-7, with unresolved D. The germline CDR1 and CDR2 sequences are SGHRS and YFSETQ. V lost 2 bases, J lost 3 bases, and 9 bases lay in between. CDR3 size: 13 residues. In nucleotides, the CDR3 is TGCGCCAGCAGCTTCGGCCCTGTCTACGAGCAGTACTTC. The encoded protein is CASSFGPVYEQYF. Full variable domain (missing parts from reference TRBV5-1 and TRBJ2-7): KAGVTQTPRYLIKTRGQQVTLSCSPISGHRSVSWYQQTPGQGLQFLFEYFSETQRNKGNFPGRFSGRQFSNSRSEMNVSTLELGDSALYLCASSFGPVYEQYFGPGTRLTVT.

This chain connects TRBV5-4 to TRBJ1-1; TRBD1 aligns across 9 bases. Germline V gene data show CDR1 as SGHNT and CDR2 as YYREEE (reference sequence). CDR3 length equals 15 residues. V lost 6 bases to trimming and J lost 1 base; unmatched junction nucleotides: 7. CDR3 nucleotide sequence: TGTGCCAGCATCAGTACAGGGGGCGCGAACACTGAAGCTTTCTTT. The encoded protein is CASISTGGANTEAFF. Full variable domain (rest looked up from reference TRBV5-4 and TRBJ1-1): ETGVTQSPTHLIKTRGQQVTLRCSSQSGHNTVSWYQQALGQGPQFIFQYYREEENGRGNFPPRFSGLQFPNYSSELNVNALELDDSALYLCASISTGGANTEAFFGQGTRLTVV.

As DNA, the CDR3 is TGTGCCAGCAGTTTGCCCGGGACTAGCACAGATACGCAGTATTTT. Encoded protein: CASSLPGTSTDTQYF. J is TRBJ2-3 and V is TRBV27; D might be TRBD2 (6 bases). Trimming took 3 bases from V and 0 from J, leaving 10 bases between them. Germline V gene data show CDR1 as MNHEY and CDR2 as SMNVEV (reference sequence). This CDR3 contains 15 residues.

The chain uses TRBV7-7 and TRBJ2-1; 11 nucleotides align to TRBD2. V was clipped by 0 bases and J by 7 bases; unmatched bases: 11. CDR1 is SSHAT, CDR2 FNYEAQ, per germline (reference sequence). This CDR3 is 18 amino acids long. The CDR3 region has the DNA TGTGCCAGCAGCTTAGCGGATCGGGCTAGCGGGAGGAGTAATGAGCAGTTCTTC. It specifies CASSLADRASGRSNEQFF.